This is a list of T cell receptor beta chains from one sample in a study of CD8+ T cells in alopecia areata. Method: immunoSEQ multiplex PCR; TCRdb's copy keeps in-frame clones and lacks some. Among 150,000 or so clones listed, roughly 50% were seen once. Source: CD8+ T cells sorted from blood, taken at week 0. These receptors all come from a human donor with alopecia areata. The CDR3 runs from the conserved cysteine through the conserved F or W.

j_gene,v_gene,CDR3aa
TRBJ2-3,TRBV10-3,CAISGLAGTTDTQYF
TRBJ1-3,TRBV19,CASEGHLSGNTIYF
TRBJ2-2,TRBV4-1,CASSHPPLDTGELFF
TRBJ2-5,TRBV5-1,CASSSGGETQYF
TRBJ2-7,TRBV6-6,CASSLQGGVQQYF
TRBJ1-2,TRBV4-2,CASSQGDSYGYTF
TRBJ1-2,TRBV4-1,CASSQGPRRANYGYTF
TRBJ1-2,TRBV5-8,CASSLAPQFKYGYTF
TRBJ1-5,TRBV11-2,CASSLEVGLNQPQHF
TRBJ2-3,TRBV6-5,CASSTGDTQYF
TRBJ2-7,TRBV4-1,CASSRGQGSGVEQYF
TRBJ1-2,TRBV30,CAWSEGNYGYTF
TRBJ2-5,TRBV7-9,CASSFGWGRQETQYF
TRBJ2-3,TRBV7-9,CASSRTSGGATDTQYF